This T cell receptor (beta chain) was documented in a study of control samples from healthy donors and cancer patients. Germline CDR1 reads WNHNN; CDR2 reads SYGVQD (reference sequence). V shed 6 bases and J shed 10 bases, with 15 bases lying between them. This CDR3 comprises 12 residues. The sample holds one count of this clone. TCRdb keeps only in-frame clones here, not all; method: immunoSEQ multiplex PCR. Here the sample spans around 140,000 clones, just under 90% being singletons. The V call is TRBV10-1, the J call TRBJ1-1; no firm D call. The TCR sequence derives from a man in his fifties with head and neck cancer. Specimen: PBMCs. The DNA for the CDR3 is TGCGCCAGCAGCGATCCAGGAAGGTCAGCTTTCTTT. Amino acids: CASSDPGRSAFF.